This TCR beta chain was sequenced in a study of cytomegalovirus exposure and HLA in healthy donors. For the study at large: About 79% of 350 to 400 genotyped donors fell in the Caucasian-associated ancestry cluster.

Germline CDR1 and CDR2: MNHNY and SVGAGI (reference sequence). This CDR3 comprises 16 residues. PCR primers comprised 60 Vbeta and 13 Jbeta primers. The table came from immunoSEQ multiplex PCR; TCRdb's copy has only in-frame clones and leaves some out. This sample's clone table lists 200,000 to 250,000 clones. As regards this clone: Germline is not matched at one junction end, which may reflect a read error.

Healthy donors of bone marrow made up the group. The source material was PBMCs. This chain links TRBV6-6 with TRBJ2-7; D is perhaps TRBD1 (6 bases). The clonotype was recovered from a woman under 40 in good health and CMV-seropositive. The CDR3 region has the DNA TGTGCCAGCAGTTACTCTGGCCGGGACAACTCCTACGGGCAGTACTTC. Its protein product is CASSYSGRDNSYGQYF.